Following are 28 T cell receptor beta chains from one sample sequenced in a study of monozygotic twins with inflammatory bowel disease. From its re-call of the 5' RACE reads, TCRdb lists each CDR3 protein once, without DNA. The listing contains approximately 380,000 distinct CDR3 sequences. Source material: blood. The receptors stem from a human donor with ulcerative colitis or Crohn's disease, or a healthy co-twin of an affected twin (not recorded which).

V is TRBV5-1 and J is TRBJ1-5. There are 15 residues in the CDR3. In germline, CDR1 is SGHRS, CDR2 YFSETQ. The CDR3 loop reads CASSLGGKRYQPQHF.

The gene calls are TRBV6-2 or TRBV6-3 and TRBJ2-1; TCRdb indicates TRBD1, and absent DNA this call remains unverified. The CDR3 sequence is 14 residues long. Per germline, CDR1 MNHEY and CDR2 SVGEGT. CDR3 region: CATERGGQYNEQFF.

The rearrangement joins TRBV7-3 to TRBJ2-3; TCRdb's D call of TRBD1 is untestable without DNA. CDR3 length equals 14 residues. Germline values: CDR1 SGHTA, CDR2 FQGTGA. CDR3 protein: CASSLQGPTDTQYF.

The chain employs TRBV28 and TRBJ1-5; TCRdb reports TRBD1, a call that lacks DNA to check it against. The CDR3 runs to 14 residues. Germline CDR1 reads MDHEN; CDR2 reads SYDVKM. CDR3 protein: CANSSPLREEPQHF.

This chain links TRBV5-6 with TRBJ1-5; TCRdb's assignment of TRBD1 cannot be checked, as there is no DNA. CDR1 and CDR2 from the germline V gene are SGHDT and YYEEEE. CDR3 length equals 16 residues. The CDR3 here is CASSPWTGRGEQPQHF. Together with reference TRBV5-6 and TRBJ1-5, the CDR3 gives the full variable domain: DAGVTQSPTHLIKTRGQQVTLRCSPKSGHDTVSWYQQALGQGPQFIFQYYEEEERQRGNFPDRFSGHQFPNYSSELNVNALLLGDSALYLCASSPWTGRGEQPQHFGDGTRLSIL.

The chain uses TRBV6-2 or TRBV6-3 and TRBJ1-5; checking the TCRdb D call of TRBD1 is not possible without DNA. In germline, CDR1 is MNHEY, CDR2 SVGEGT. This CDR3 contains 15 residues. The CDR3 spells CASSYGGFRNQPQHF.

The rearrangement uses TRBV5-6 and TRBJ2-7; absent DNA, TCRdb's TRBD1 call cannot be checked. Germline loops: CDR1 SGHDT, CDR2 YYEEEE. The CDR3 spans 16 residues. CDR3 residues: CASSLEIRDRAYEQYF.

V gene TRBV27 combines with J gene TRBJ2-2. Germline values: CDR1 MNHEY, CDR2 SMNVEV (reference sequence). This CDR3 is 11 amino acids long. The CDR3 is CASSTNGELFF.

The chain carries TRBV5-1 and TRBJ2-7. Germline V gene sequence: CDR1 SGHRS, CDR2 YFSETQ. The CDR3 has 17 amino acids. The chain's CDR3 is CASSLALKSLGSYEQYF.

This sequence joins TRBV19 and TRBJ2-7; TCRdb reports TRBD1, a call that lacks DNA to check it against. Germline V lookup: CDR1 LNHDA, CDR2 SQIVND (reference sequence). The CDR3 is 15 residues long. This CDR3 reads CASSERGHSSYEQYF.

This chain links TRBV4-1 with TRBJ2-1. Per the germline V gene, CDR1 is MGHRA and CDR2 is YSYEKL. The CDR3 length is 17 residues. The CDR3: CASSQVGRRRRDNEQFF.

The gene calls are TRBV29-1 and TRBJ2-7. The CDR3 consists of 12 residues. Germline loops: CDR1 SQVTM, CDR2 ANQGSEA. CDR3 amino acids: CSVVAVSYEQYF.

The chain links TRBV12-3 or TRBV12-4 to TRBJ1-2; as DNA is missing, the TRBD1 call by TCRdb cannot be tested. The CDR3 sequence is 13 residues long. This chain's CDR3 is CASRWDRGNGYTF.

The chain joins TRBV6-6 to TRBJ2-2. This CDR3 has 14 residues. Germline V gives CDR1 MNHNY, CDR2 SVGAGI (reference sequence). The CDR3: CASSSTRNTGELFF.

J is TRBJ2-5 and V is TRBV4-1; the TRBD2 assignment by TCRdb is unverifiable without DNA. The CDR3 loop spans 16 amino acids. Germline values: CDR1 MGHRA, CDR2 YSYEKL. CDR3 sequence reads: CASSQVSPGGRETQYF.

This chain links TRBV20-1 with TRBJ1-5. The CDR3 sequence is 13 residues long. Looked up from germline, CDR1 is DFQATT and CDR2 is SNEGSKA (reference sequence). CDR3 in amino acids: CSVRQDSNQPQHF.

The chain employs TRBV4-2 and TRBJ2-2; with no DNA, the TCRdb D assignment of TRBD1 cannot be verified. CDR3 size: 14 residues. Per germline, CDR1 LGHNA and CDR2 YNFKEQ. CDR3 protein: CASSSRQGRRELFF.

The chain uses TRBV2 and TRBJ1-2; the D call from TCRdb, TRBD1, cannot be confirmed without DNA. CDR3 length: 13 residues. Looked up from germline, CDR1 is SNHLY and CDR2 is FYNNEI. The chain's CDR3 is CAIRQGRNYGYTF.

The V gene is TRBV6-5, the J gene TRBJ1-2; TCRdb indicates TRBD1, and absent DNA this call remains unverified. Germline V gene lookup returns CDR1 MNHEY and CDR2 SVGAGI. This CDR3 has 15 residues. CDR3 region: CASSYSAGGVYGYTF.

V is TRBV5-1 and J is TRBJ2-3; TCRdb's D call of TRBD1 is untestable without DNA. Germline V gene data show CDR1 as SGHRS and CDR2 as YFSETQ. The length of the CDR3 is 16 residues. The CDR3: CASSLAGAGQPDTQYF.

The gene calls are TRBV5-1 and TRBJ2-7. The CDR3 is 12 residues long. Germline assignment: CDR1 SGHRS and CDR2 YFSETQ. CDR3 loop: CASSTSNYEQYF.

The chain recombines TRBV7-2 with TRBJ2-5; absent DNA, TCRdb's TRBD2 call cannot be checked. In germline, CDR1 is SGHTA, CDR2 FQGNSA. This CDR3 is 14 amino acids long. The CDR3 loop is CASNPRAGQETQYF.

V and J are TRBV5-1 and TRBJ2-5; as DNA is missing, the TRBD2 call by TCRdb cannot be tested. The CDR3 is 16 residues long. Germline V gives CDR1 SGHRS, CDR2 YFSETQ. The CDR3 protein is CASSLATLAGVETQYF.

Here the CDR3 reads CSAPGQGYNEQFF. The chain links TRBV20-1 to TRBJ2-1; TCRdb returns TRBD1, unconfirmable since there is no DNA. The CDR3 runs 13 residues. Germline-derived CDR1 and CDR2 are DFQATT and SNEGSKA (reference sequence).

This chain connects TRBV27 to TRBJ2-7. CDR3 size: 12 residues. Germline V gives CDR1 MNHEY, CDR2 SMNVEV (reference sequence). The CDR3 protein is CASGERVREQYF.

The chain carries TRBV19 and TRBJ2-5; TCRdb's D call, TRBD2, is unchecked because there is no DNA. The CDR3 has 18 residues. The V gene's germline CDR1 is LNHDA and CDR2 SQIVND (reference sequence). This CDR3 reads CASSITGTSGGFQETQYF.

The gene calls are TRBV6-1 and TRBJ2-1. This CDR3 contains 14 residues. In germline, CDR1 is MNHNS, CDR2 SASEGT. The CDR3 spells CASSRGLAYNEQFF.

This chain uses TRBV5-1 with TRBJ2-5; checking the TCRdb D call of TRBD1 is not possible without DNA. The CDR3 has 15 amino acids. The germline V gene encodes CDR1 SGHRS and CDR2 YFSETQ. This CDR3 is CASSLDTRRQETQYF.